This TCR beta chain was sequenced for a study of graft-versus-host responses after intestinal transplantation. Repertoires were generated with immunoSEQ multiplex PCR, while TCRdb's copy carries only in-frame clones and drops some. This sample has some 90,000 clones, with approximately 78% found just once. With regard to this clone: Antigen specificity is unknown.

Material: unstimulated CD4+ T cells sorted from spleen or lymph node cells, obtained before intestinal transplant. The sequence came from a human donor who received an intestinal transplant.

The CDR3 loop is CASSGAIDETQYF. The CDR3, as DNA: TGTGCCAGCAGTGGAGCGATAGATGAGACCCAGTACTTC. The chain combines TRBV28 with TRBJ2-5; D gene ambiguous. The length of the CDR3 is 13 residues. V lost 5 bases and J lost 5, with 12 bases in between. Germline CDR1 and CDR2: MDHEN and SYDVKM.